Below are 25 T cell receptor beta chains sequenced from a single sample in a study of shared clonotypes between healthy human individuals. Data came from immunoSEQ multiplex PCR; TCRdb stores just in-frame clones and leaves some out. Counted here are around 2.3 million clones, approximately 96% occurring once; the ten biggest clones make up about 0.13%. The sequenced sample consisted of naive CD4+ T cells sorted from blood. Subset defined: CD45RA+ positively selected. The receptors come from a man aged 18 to 29 in good health.

This rearrangement joins TRBV7-9 to TRBJ1-5; D perhaps matches TRBD1 (6 bases). Germline V gene data show CDR1 as SEHNR and CDR2 as FQNEAQ (reference sequence). Trimming pared 5 bases from V and 5 bases from J, leaving 13 bases between. The CDR3 has 14 residues. The CDR3 region is CASSRGGGDQPQHF. The DNA for the CDR3 is TGTGCCAGCAGCCGTGGGGGGGGCGATCAGCCCCAGCATTTT.

For the CDR3, the DNA is TGTGCCAGCAAGTTCGGCGGGGGGGCAAAAGATACGCAGTATTTT. Residues: CASKFGGGAKDTQYF. This sequence joins TRBV2 and TRBJ2-3; 9 bases fit TRBD2. The CDR3 contains 15 residues. Losses at the gene ends were 7 bases for V and 5 bases for J; bases not matched to a gene: 10. CDR1 and CDR2 (germline): SNHLY, FYNNEI. Full variable domain (remainder filled in from reference TRBV2 and TRBJ2-3): EPEVTQTPSHQVTQMGQEVILRCVPISNHLYFYWYRQILGQKVEFLVSFYNNEISEKSEIFDDQFSVERPDGSNFTLKIRSTKLEDSAMYFCASKFGGGAKDTQYFGPGTRLTVL.

The chain links TRBV2 to TRBJ2-5, with TRBD2 matching over 9 bases. Germline V gene sequence: CDR1 SNHLY, CDR2 FYNNEI. V gave up 7 bases and J gave up 2 bases; unmatched junction bases: 5. The CDR3 extends over 14 amino acids. The CDR3 sequence: CASKISGGQETQYF. The DNA for the CDR3 is TGTGCCAGCAAAATTAGCGGGGGACAAGAGACCCAGTACTTC.

The V call is TRBV27, the J call TRBJ1-1, with unresolved D. The CDR3 length is 12 residues. Trimming shortened V by 6 bases and J by 4 bases, and 9 bases separated the two germline ends. Looked up from germline, CDR1 is MNHEY and CDR2 is SMNVEV (reference sequence). CDR3 in amino acids: CASSPLGTEAFF. The DNA of the CDR3 is TGTGCCAGCAGCCCTCTGGGCACTGAAGCTTTCTTT.

V gene TRBV18 combines with J gene TRBJ2-7; D remains ambiguous. Germline V gene lookup returns CDR1 KGHSH and CDR2 LQKENI. CDR3 length: 13 residues. Between the trimmed V and J ends, which lost 3 bases and 0 bases, there was a span of 6 bases. CDR3 sequence: CASSPRHSYEQYF. DNA for the CDR3: TGTGCCAGCTCACCGCGCCACTCCTACGAGCAGTACTTC.

This CDR3 reads CASSLGPTNEQFF. The CDR3 nucleotides are TGCGCCAGCAGCTTGGGGCCCACGAATGAGCAGTTCTTC. The chain has TRBV5-1 and TRBJ2-1; no firm D call. The CDR3 length is 13 residues. V was clipped by 0 bases and J by 7 bases, with 8 bases between them. The germline CDR1 and CDR2 sequences are SGHRS and YFSETQ.

A word on this clone: Other DNA sequences in this specimen translate into the identical CDR3. V gene TRBV29-1 combines with J gene TRBJ1-1; D unresolved. CDR3 length: 10 residues. Germline lookup yields CDR1 SQVTM and CDR2 ANQGSEA. With 3 bases removed from V and 8 bases from J, the gap between germline ends came to 7 bases. The CDR3 nucleotides are TGCAGCGTTGAGTATACCGAAGCTTTCTTT. Its protein product is CSVEYTEAFF. Combining the CDR3 with reference TRBV29-1 and TRBJ1-1 gives the whole variable domain SAVISQKPSRDICQRGTSLTIQCQVDSQVTMMFWYRQQPGQSLTLIATANQGSEATYESGFVIDKFPISRPNLTFSTLTVSNMSPEDSSIYLCSVEYTEAFFGQGTRLTVV.

This sequence joins TRBV11-2 and TRBJ2-6, with D possibly TRBD2 on 5 matching bases. The ends were cut back, 1 base at V and 0 bases at J, with 10 bases in the middle. The CDR3 is 17 residues long. The germline gives CDR1 SGHAT, CDR2 FQNNGV. As DNA, the CDR3 is TGTGCCAGCAGCTTAGCGTCGGGGTTCTCTGGGGCCAACGTCCTGACTTTC. This sequence encodes CASSLASGFSGANVLTF.

The chain links TRBV7-9 to TRBJ2-6; D is perhaps TRBD1 (6 bases). Germline loops: CDR1 SEHNR, CDR2 FQNEAQ (reference sequence). V dropped 5 bases and J dropped 3 bases, with 11 bases sitting between them. This CDR3 region has 15 residues. The CDR3 DNA reads as TGTGCCAGCAGCCGACAGGTTGGTGGGGCCAACGTCCTGACTTTC. It translates to CASSRQVGGANVLTF.

This chain links TRBV7-2 with TRBJ2-7; TRBD2 is a possible D gene (6 bases). Germline V lookup: CDR1 SGHTA, CDR2 FQGNSA. The ends were cut back, 1 base at V and 6 bases at J, with 13 bases in the middle. The CDR3 is 14 amino acids. CDR3 residues: CASSLDPAGGEQYF. The CDR3 DNA reads TGTGCCAGCAGCTTAGACCCCGCCGGGGGCGAGCAGTACTTC.

The rearrangement joins TRBV2 to TRBJ1-2; D is possibly TRBD1 (6 bases). The CDR3 contains 12 residues. V shed 5 bases and J shed 11 bases, with 15 bases lying between them. CDR1 is SNHLY, CDR2 FYNNEI, per germline. The DNA of the CDR3 is TGTGCCAGCAGTTGGGACACCTTACGATACACCTTC. Translated, it gives CASSWDTLRYTF.

The table lists this clone with a count of one. V and J are TRBV12-5 and TRBJ2-1, with TRBD1 matching over 7 bases. The CDR3 is 13 amino acids. The ends lost 5 bases at V and 9 bases at J; junction bases unmatched: 7. CDR1 LGHNT and CDR2 FRNRAP come from the germline V gene. CDR3 coding DNA: TGTGCTAGTGGTACCGGACAGGTCGGTGAGCAGTTCTTC. It yields the protein CASGTGQVGEQFF.

This chain links TRBV9 with TRBJ2-7, with TRBD1 identical over 7 bases. V gave up 3 bases and J gave up 1 base; unmatched junction bases: 4. The CDR3 has 14 residues. CDR1 SGDLS and CDR2 YYNGEE come from the germline V gene. The CDR3 DNA sequence: TGTGCCAGCAGCGGAGAGACAGGGTCCTACGAGCAGTACTTC. Its protein product is CASSGETGSYEQYF.

In the case of this clone: Distinct nucleotide sequences in the sample also encode this CDR3. The chain uses TRBV2 and TRBJ1-1; D unclear. The V and J ends lost 6 bases and 1 base respectively, with 9 bases between them. This CDR3 has 13 residues. Germline lookup yields CDR1 SNHLY and CDR2 FYNNEI. CDR3 bases: TGTGCCAGCAGCGAACAGAGGAACACTGAAGCTTTCTTT. Translation: CASSEQRNTEAFF. The variable domain in full, completed from reference TRBV2 and TRBJ1-1, reads EPEVTQTPSHQVTQMGQEVILRCVPISNHLYFYWYRQILGQKVEFLVSFYNNEISEKSEIFDDQFSVERPDGSNFTLKIRSTKLEDSAMYFCASSEQRNTEAFFGQGTRLTVV.

The chain couples TRBV6-5 to TRBJ2-7, with 7 nucleotides matching TRBD1. Germline V gene data show CDR1 as MNHEY and CDR2 as SVGAGI. The CDR3 extends over 12 amino acids. J was trimmed by 3 bases and V by 6 bases; bases with no gene match: 2. The CDR3 protein is CASSWDSYEQYF. CDR3 nucleotide sequence: TGTGCCAGCAGCTGGGACAGCTACGAGCAGTACTTC.

This rearrangement joins TRBV6-1 to TRBJ1-1; the match to TRBD1 covers 8 bases. Germline-derived CDR1 and CDR2 are MNHNS and SASEGT. The ends lost 5 bases at V and 9 bases at J; junction bases unmatched: 5. This CDR3 is 12 amino acids long. CDR3 bases: TGTGCCAGCAGTTCCCGGACAGGGAAAGCTTTCTTT. This codes for CASSSRTGKAFF.

As concerns this clone: Different DNA sequences within this sample yield the same CDR3. V and J are TRBV9 and TRBJ1-1; no clear D. V was pared by 0 bases and J by 0 bases, with 3 bases between. This CDR3 spans 13 amino acids. Germline CDR1 and CDR2: SGDLS and YYNGEE. For the CDR3, the DNA is TGTGCCAGCAGCGTAGCAGTGAACACTGAAGCTTTCTTT. Translating gives CASSVAVNTEAFF.

This chain uses TRBV9 with TRBJ1-4, with D possibly being TRBD1 (5 bases). CDR1 is SGDLS and CDR2 is YYNGEE in the germline V gene. The CDR3 is 15 residues long. The germline V and J ends were trimmed by 0 bases and 5 bases, with 11 bases remaining between them. This CDR3 is CASSVALAGNEKLFF. The CDR3 DNA is TGTGCCAGCAGCGTAGCTCTGGCAGGGAATGAAAAACTGTTTTTT.

The chain recombines TRBV6-1 with TRBJ2-2; D gene uncertain. The CDR3 extends over 13 amino acids. V was pared by 6 bases and J by 5 bases, with 10 bases between. In germline, CDR1 is MNHNS, CDR2 SASEGT. As DNA, the CDR3 is TGTGCCAGCAGAGAGACGGTAACCGGGGAGCTGTTTTTT. Encoded protein: CASRETVTGELFF.

The chain carries TRBV4-1 and TRBJ2-4; D call uncertain. V lost 0 bases and J lost 0, with 9 bases in between. The V gene's germline CDR1 is MGHRA and CDR2 YSYEKL. The CDR3 runs 16 residues. For the CDR3, the DNA is TGCGCCAGCAGCCAAGATGGGTGGGGAGCCAAAAACATTCAGTACTTC. Translation gives CASSQDGWGAKNIQYF.

The gene calls are TRBV28 and TRBJ2-2; TRBD1 aligns across 10 bases. Germline V gives CDR1 MDHEN, CDR2 SYDVKM. The junction had 13 bases not matched to a gene; V was cut back by 6 bases and J by 9 bases. The CDR3 runs 16 residues. The CDR3 protein is CASRAYGTGEVWELFF. Written as DNA, the CDR3 is TGTGCCAGCAGAGCTTATGGGACAGGGGAAGTTTGGGAGCTGTTTTTT.

The rearrangement links TRBV2 to TRBJ2-7; 7 bases are shared with TRBD1. The length of the CDR3 is 14 residues. With 4 bases clipped from V and 2 bases from J, the junction kept 5 bases outside the gene matches. Looked up from germline, CDR1 is SNHLY and CDR2 is FYNNEI. The CDR3 region is CASSGTDRAYEQYF. Here the CDR3 DNA reads TGTGCCAGCAGTGGGACCGACAGGGCCTACGAGCAGTACTTC.

The J gene is TRBJ2-6, the V gene TRBV5-1; TRBD2 agrees at 7 bases. The ends lost 6 bases at V and 4 bases at J; junction bases unmatched: 7. Per germline, CDR1 SGHRS and CDR2 YFSETQ. The CDR3 runs to 15 residues. The chain's CDR3 is CASTGGVEGANVLTF. CDR3 DNA sequence: TGCGCCAGCACGGGGGGAGTAGAAGGGGCCAACGTCCTGACTTTC. Based on the CDR3 plus reference TRBV5-1 and TRBJ2-6, the full variable domain is KAGVTQTPRYLIKTRGQQVTLSCSPISGHRSVSWYQQTPGQGLQFLFEYFSETQRNKGNFPGRFSGRQFSNSRSEMNVSTLELGDSALYLCASTGGVEGANVLTFGAGSRLTVL.

As regards this clone: Different DNA sequences within this sample yield the same CDR3. The chain uses TRBV4-3 and TRBJ1-5; unclear D gene. CDR3 length: 14 amino acids. Germline CDR1 LGHNA, CDR2 YSLEER. Trimming removed 0 bases from V and 2 bases from J, with 5 bases in between. This chain's CDR3 is CASSQDRGNQPQHF. The CDR3 bases are TGCGCCAGCAGCCAAGACCGGGGCAATCAGCCCCAGCATTTT.

V usage is TRBV14 and J usage is TRBJ1-1, with D possibly TRBD1 on 5 matching bases. The germline V gene has CDR1 SGHDN and CDR2 FVKESK. The V end was cut by 4 bases, the J end by 3 bases, with 12 bases between. The CDR3 covers 14 residues. CDR3 region: CASSRRGVYTEAFF. The CDR3, as DNA: TGTGCCAGCAGCCGGCGAGGGGTCTACACTGAAGCTTTCTTT.